This TCR beta chain was captured by sequencing in a study of cytomegalovirus exposure and HLA in healthy donors. Study results and caveats: In a later analysis, across HLA loci, associated TCR counts were highest for DRB1, lowest for HLA-C. Because they were indistinguishable, some V segments, including TRBV6-2 and TRBV6-3, were excluded. While the bulk of TCR sequences proved rare, some public TCRs turned up in many donors.

This clone was counted between two and nine times. Its antigen is undetermined. Researchers ran the PCR with 60 Vbeta and 13 Jbeta primers. Profiled with immunoSEQ multiplex PCR; TCRdb holds only in-frame clones, not every one. The profile shows fewer than 40,000 clones, around 81% of them singletons. The V and J ends lost 4 bases and 9 bases, in that order; junction bases with no gene match: 7. This CDR3 has 13 residues. Germline V gene data show CDR1 as SGHKS and CDR2 as YYEKEE (reference sequence). Although they were nominally healthy when sampled, donors likely had unrecorded immune exposures. Sequences were obtained from PBMCs. This receptor was identified in a woman aged 40 to 50 in good health and CMV-seronegative. J is TRBJ1-5 and V is TRBV5-5, with 7 bases identical to TRBD1. The CDR3 region is CASSGTGERPQHF. CDR3 coding DNA: TGTGCCAGCAGCGGAACAGGGGAACGGCCCCAGCATTTT. Using reference TRBV5-5 and TRBJ1-5 for the parts outside the CDR3, the full variable domain is DAGVTQSPTHLIKTRGQQVTLRCSPISGHKSVSWYQQVLGQGPQFIFQYYEKEERGRGNFPDRFSARQFPNYSSELNVNALLLGDSALYLCASSGTGERPQHFGDGTRLSIL.